A selection of T cell receptor beta chains follows, all from one sample in a study of blood T cell repertoires in COVID-19. Using immunoSEQ multiplex PCR, the repertoire was profiled, and TCRdb retains in-frame clones only, with some absent. Seen here are about 160,000 clones, approximately 81% observed once, and the top ten hold about 5.3%. What was sequenced was PBMCs or T cells enriched from blood (not recorded which). These receptors all stem from a middle-aged woman with acute COVID-19. Both conserved end residues are part of each CDR3. D genes are given only for firm matches. Clone size is given for some rows only: seen once, a few or many times, or a class if the clone is expanded.

size,V,J,D,DNA,CDR3
-,TRBV5-5,TRBJ1-1,TRBD1,TGTGCCAGCAGCTTGGGACAGGGATCCATGAACACTGAAGCTTTCTTT,CASSLGQGSMNTEAFF
-,TRBV5-4,TRBJ1-2,TRBD1,TGTGCCAGCAGCTTGGGACAGGGAAGGGATCATGGCTACACCTTC,CASSLGQGRDHGYTF
-,TRBV10-2,TRBJ2-3,-,TGCGCCAGCGGGAGGCAGGAAGGCGGTACGCAGTATTTT,CASGRQEGGTQYF
-,TRBV5-8,TRBJ1-2,-,TGTGCCAGCAGCTTGGGACATTCTAACTATGGCTACACCTTC,CASSLGHSNYGYTF
-,TRBV5-6,TRBJ2-7,-,TGTGCCAGCAGCTTGGCCGCTACCCGGAGCTCCTACGAGCAGTACTTC,CASSLAATRSSYEQYF
-,TRBV28,TRBJ2-5,-,TGTGCCAGCAGTTTATGCGAAGGGGAAAGCGTCGACCAAGAGACCCAGTACTTC,CASSLCEGESVDQETQYF
-,TRBV14,TRBJ2-1,TRBD2,TGTGCCAGCAGCCAAGAAGGACGAGCGGGAGGGGCGGGTGAGCAGTTCTTC,CASSQEGRAGGAGEQFF
few,TRBV10-3,TRBJ1-2,TRBD1,TGTGCCATCAGTGACTCGACAGGGGGGGACTATGGCTACACCTTC,CAISDSTGGDYGYTF
-,TRBV5-1,TRBJ2-3,-,TGCGCCAGCAGCTTGGCCGCGGGGATCAGCACAGATACGCAGTATTTT,CASSLAAGISTDTQYF
-,TRBV19,TRBJ2-1,-,TGTGCCAGTAGACCCCGGGGGGCGGGAGACTACAATGAGCAGTTCTTC,CASRPRGAGDYNEQFF
-,TRBV4-1,TRBJ2-7,TRBD2,TGCGCCAGCAGACCTCTCCTAGCGGGAGCTAACGAGCAGTACTTC,CASRPLLAGANEQYF
few,TRBV5-1,TRBJ1-5,-,TGCGCCAGCAGCTTGGGATCCGGTACTTTCCTACATTTT,CASSLGSGTFLHF
-,TRBV18,TRBJ1-1,TRBD1,TGTGCCAGCTCACGACAGGGGGTGAACACTGAAGCTTTCTTT,CASSRQGVNTEAFF
-,TRBV11-2,TRBJ2-3,-,TGTGCCAGCAGCTTAGACAACACAGATACGCAGTATTTT,CASSLDNTDTQYF
-,TRBV28,TRBJ2-3,-,TGTGCCAGCAGTACCCCGGGGGATACGCAGTATTTT,CASSTPGDTQYF
-,TRBV2,TRBJ1-1,-,TGTGCCAGCGGGGGGGAGGTCCCGAACACTGAAGCTTTCTTT,CASGGEVPNTEAFF
-,TRBV29-1,TRBJ2-3,-,TGCAGCGTTGGTCGGGATACGCAGTATTTT,CSVGRDTQYF
-,TRBV11-2,TRBJ2-5,-,TGTGCCAGCAGCTTAGAGGGGACAGTTCGATACACGCAGGGGGGGACCCAGTACTTC,CASSLEGTVRYTQGGTQYF
-,TRBV9,TRBJ2-5,TRBD1,TGTGCCAGCAGCGAAATGACAGGGAACGGTGAGACCCAGTACTTC,CASSEMTGNGETQYF
-,TRBV11-2,TRBJ2-3,TRBD2,TGTGCCAGCAGCTTAAGCGGGGCGCAGTATTTT,CASSLSGAQYF
-,TRBV7-2,TRBJ1-5,-,TGTGCCAGCAGCTTAGTCAGGGATCAGCCCCAGCATTTT,CASSLVRDQPQHF
-,TRBV10-3,TRBJ2-6,-,TGTGCCATCAGTGAGTCTATTAATGCTGGGGCCAACGTCCTGACTTTC,CAISESINAGANVLTF
-,TRBV4-1,TRBJ2-3,-,TGCGCCAGCAGCCAAGAGCCGGGATCGACAGATACGCAGTATTTT,CASSQEPGSTDTQYF
few,TRBV19,TRBJ1-1,-,TGTGCCAGTAGAAGCAGGGCGAACACTGAAGCTTTCTTT,CASRSRANTEAFF
-,TRBV4-1,TRBJ1-1,-,TGCGCCAGCAGCCAAGATATAATGAACACTGAAGCTTTCTTT,CASSQDIMNTEAFF
-,TRBV10-1,TRBJ2-4,TRBD2,TGCGCCAGCAGTGATGGATTAGCGGGCCAGGGATCGTACATTCAGTACTTC,CASSDGLAGQGSYIQYF
once,TRBV5-1,TRBJ2-3,TRBD1,TGCGCCAGCAGCTCTCGGGACAGTAGCACAGATACGCAGTATTTT,CASSSRDSSTDTQYF
-,TRBV10-3,TRBJ2-1,-,TGTGCCATCAGTGAATCCGACAGCTCCTACAATGAGCAGTTCTTC,CAISESDSSYNEQFF
-,TRBV4-1,TRBJ2-7,TRBD1,TGCGCCAGCAGCCCCCCCCGGGACAGACCCTACGAGCAGTACTTC,CASSPPRDRPYEQYF
-,TRBV14,TRBJ2-2,-,TGTGCCAGCAGCTGGGGAGCGACCACCGGGGAGCTGTTTTTT,CASSWGATTGELFF
few,TRBV25-1,TRBJ1-2,-,TGTGCCAGCAGTGTTCGACAGAACTATGGCTACACCTTC,CASSVRQNYGYTF
-,TRBV6-1,TRBJ2-1,TRBD2,TGTGCCAGCAGTGAACTACTAGCGGGGTACAATGAGCAGTTCTTC,CASSELLAGYNEQFF
-,TRBV6-6,TRBJ2-1,-,TGTGCCAGCAGTCGCCATAGCGTAAAGGGCTCCTACAATGAGCAGTTCTTC,CASSRHSVKGSYNEQFF
-,TRBV5-1,TRBJ2-1,-,TGCGCCAGCAGCCTCGAGCGGAATGAGCAGTTCTTC,CASSLERNEQFF
-,TRBV9,TRBJ2-1,-,TGTGCCAGCACGCGTCAGTGGGAGAGCTCCTACAATGAGCAGTTCTTC,CASTRQWESSYNEQFF
-,TRBV19,TRBJ1-5,TRBD1,TGTGCCAGTAGTATCACCGGGGACAGGCGCGCCGCTTTT,CASSITGDRRAAF
-,TRBV14,TRBJ2-7,TRBD2,TGTGCCAGCAGCCAAGATCGCGGGGGTGGGCAGTACTTC,CASSQDRGGGQYF
-,TRBV27,TRBJ2-2,-,TGTGCCAGCTTAAAGGGGGCGAACACCGGGGAGCTGTTTTTT,CASLKGANTGELFF
once,TRBV19,TRBJ1-3,-,TGTGCCAGTACCATTAGACACTCTGGAAACACCATATATTTT,CASTIRHSGNTIYF
-,TRBV19,TRBJ1-1,TRBD1,TGTGCCAGTGGAAACAGGGGGACAGCTTTCTTT,CASGNRGTAFF
-,TRBV3-1/TRBV3-2,TRBJ1-1,-,TGTGCCAGCAGTCGGGGGGGGCCGACCGAAGCTTTCTTT,CASSRGGPTEAFF
once,TRBV18,TRBJ1-5,TRBD1,TGTGCCAGCTCACGGGACAGTGGTCAGCCCCAGCATTTT,CASSRDSGQPQHF